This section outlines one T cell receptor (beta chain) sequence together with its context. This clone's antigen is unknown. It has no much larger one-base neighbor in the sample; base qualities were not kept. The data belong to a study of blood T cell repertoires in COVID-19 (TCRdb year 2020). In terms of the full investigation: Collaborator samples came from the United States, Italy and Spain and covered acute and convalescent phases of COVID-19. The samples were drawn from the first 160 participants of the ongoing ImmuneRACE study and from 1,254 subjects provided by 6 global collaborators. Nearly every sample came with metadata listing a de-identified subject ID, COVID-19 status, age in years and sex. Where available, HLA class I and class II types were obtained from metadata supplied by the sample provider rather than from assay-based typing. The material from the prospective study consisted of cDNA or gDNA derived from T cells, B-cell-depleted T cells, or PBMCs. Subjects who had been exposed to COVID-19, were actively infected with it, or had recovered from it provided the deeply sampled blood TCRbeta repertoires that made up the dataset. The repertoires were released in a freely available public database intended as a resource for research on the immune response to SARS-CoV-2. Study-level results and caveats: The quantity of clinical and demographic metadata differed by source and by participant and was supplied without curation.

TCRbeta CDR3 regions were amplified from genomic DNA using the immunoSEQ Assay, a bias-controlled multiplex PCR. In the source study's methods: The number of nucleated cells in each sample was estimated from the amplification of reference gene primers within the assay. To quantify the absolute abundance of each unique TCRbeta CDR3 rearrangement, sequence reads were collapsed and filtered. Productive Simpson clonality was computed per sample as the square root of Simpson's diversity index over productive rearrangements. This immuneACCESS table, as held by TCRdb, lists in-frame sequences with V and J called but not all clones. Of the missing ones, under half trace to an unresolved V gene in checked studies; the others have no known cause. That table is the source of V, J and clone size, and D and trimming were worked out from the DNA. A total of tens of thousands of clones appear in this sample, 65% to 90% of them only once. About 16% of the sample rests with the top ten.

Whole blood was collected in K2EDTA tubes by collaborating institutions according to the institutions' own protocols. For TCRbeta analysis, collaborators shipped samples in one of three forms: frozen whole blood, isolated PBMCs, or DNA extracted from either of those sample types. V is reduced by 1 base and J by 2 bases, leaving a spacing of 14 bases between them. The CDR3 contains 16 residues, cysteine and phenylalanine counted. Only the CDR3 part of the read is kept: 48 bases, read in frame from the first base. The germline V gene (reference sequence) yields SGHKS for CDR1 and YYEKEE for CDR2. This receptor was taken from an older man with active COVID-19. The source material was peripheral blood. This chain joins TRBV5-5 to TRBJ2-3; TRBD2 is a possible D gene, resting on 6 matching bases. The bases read TGTGCCAGCAGCTTGAGGCCTAGCGCACCCACAGATACGCAGTATTTT. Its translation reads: CASSLRPSAPTDTQYF.